This note documents a single TCR beta chain sequence. This record comes from a study of PD-1 and CTLA-4 blockade in melanoma. V was clipped by 4 bases and J by 6 bases, with 15 bases between them. CDR3 size: 14 residues. The germline V gene encodes CDR1 MNHEY and CDR2 SMNVEV (reference sequence). Some clones are missing from TCRdb's copy, which holds only in-frame ones; the method was immunoSEQ multiplex PCR. Of about 31,000 clones listed, 80% to 95% are singletons. The source was CD8+ T cells from peripheral blood, collected from a patient given anti-PD-1 treatment. V is TRBV27 and J is TRBJ1-2; D remains ambiguous. The sequence was obtained from a human donor with melanoma. CDR3 sequence: CASSSLWEGDGYTF. The CDR3 DNA reads as TGTGCCAGCAGTTCCCTCTGGGAGGGCGATGGCTACACCTTC.